The entry below gives a single TCR beta chain sequence along with its context. The same CDR3 also results from other DNA sequences found in this sample. Generated by immunoSEQ multiplex PCR, the TCRdb table keeps only in-frame clones and is missing some. This table holds hundreds of thousands of clones, 70% to 90% found once. Documented treatment: approximately 18 received Ad26.COV2.S at low or high dose, single or two shots; 5 received placebo; per-sample allocation not given. Samples came from day 63 after the first vaccine or placebo injection. The data originate from a study of Ad26.COV2.S vaccination and SARS-CoV-2 variants. The CDR3 extends over 15 amino acids. V lost 0 bases and J lost 2, with 8 bases in between. Per the germline V gene, CDR1 is LGHDT and CDR2 is YNNKEL (reference sequence).

This sequence joins TRBV3-1 (or the pseudogene TRBV3-2) and TRBJ1-5; maybe TRBD1 (6 bases). The sequence was collected from a person between 18 and 59 years old who received the Ad26.COV2.S COVID-19 vaccine or a placebo. The material was peripheral blood, obtained in a trial of Ad26.COV2.S vaccine versus placebo. In DNA form, the CDR3 reads TGTGCCAGCAGCCAAGAGGCAGGGGGCAATCAGCCCCAGCATTTT. This encodes CASSQEAGGNQPQHF.